This T cell receptor (beta chain) came from a study of CD8+ T cells in alopecia areata. Study-level information: Each recipient was an approximately 6-11-week-old female C3H/HeJ mouse given skin from an approximately 6-13-month-old C3H/HeJ donor with spontaneous alopecia.

Sequencing used cDNA as its template, made by extracting RNA and reverse transcribing it. Only in-frame clones appear in the TCRdb table, and some are missing; sequencing was by immunoSEQ multiplex PCR. Altogether over 100,000 clones were found in the sample, and no singletons occur. Germline V gene sequence: CDR1 NNHDY, CDR2 SYVADS. V lost 0 bases and J lost 1; bases outside the gene matches: 4. CDR3 length: 16 residues. This clone turned up a few times. Here the gene names and germline are mouse. The sequenced fragment ends 4 residues before the CDR3 boundary, so the rest is inferred from the germline J gene.

The V gene is TRBV13-3, the J gene TRBJ2-4; the match to TRBD1 covers 8 bases. The source material was lesional skin. This TCR came from a C3H/HeJ mouse with alopecia areata. Strain haplotype at MHC: H2-k. The CDR3: CASSDVQGAGQNTLYF. Incomplete CDR3 DNA: TGTGCCAGCAGTGATGTCCAGGGGGCGGGTCAAAAC.